The rows below give T cell receptor beta chains drawn from one sample of a study of PD-1 blockade in classical Hodgkin lymphoma. Measured with immunoSEQ multiplex PCR; TCRdb has only the in-frame clones, and not every one. The profile covers over 25,000 clones, with roughly 86% appearing a single time and approximately 0.43% taken by the ten largest. The source was CD4+ T cells from blood, collected before the fourth cycle of nivolumab. All receptors derive from a human donor with classical Hodgkin lymphoma. The CDR3 runs from the conserved cysteine through the conserved F or W. The D gene is left open where the match is weak. A clone size is listed for some rows: how often the clone was seen (once, few, many), or a class if it is expanded.

TRBV4-1	TRBJ2-4	TRBD2	-	CASSRLYLAGGIAKNIQYF	TGCGCCAGCAGCCGCTTGTATTTAGCGGGAGGCATAGCCAAAAACATTCAGTACTTC
TRBV7-3	TRBJ2-3	TRBD1	-	CASSSPGQRPQYF	TGTGCCAGCAGCTCCCCGGGACAGCGTCCGCAGTATTTT
TRBV7-9	TRBJ1-5	-	-	CASSAQGGNQPQHF	TGTGCCAGCAGCGCACAGGGAGGCAATCAGCCCCAGCATTTT
TRBV28	TRBJ1-6	-	-	CASSLWPGMGSPLHF	TGTGCCAGCAGTTTATGGCCGGGAATGGGTTCACCCCTCCACTTT
TRBV19	TRBJ1-2	-	-	CASSTAGGKGYTF	TGTGCCAGTAGTACCGCTGGGGGGAAGGGCTACACCTTC
TRBV19	TRBJ2-7	-	-	CASSLGRNYEQYF	TGTGCCAGTAGTCTCGGACGGAACTACGAGCAGTACTTC
TRBV5-1	TRBJ2-7	-	-	CASSLGGTIYEQYF	TGCGCCAGCAGCTTGGGCGGGACAATCTACGAGCAGTACTTC
TRBV27	TRBJ2-6	TRBD1	few	CASSPGTGGSGANVLTF	TGTGCCAGCAGTCCGGGGACAGGGGGCTCTGGGGCCAACGTCCTGACTTTC
TRBV5-1	TRBJ2-3	TRBD1	once	CASSLGTGNSDTQYF	TGCGCCAGCAGCTTGGGGACAGGGAATTCAGATACGCAGTATTTT
TRBV6-1	TRBJ2-1	TRBD2	-	CASSEAPSGGAPYNEQFF	TGTGCCAGCAGTGAAGCGCCTAGCGGGGGGGCCCCCTACAATGAGCAGTTCTTC
TRBV13	TRBJ2-3	TRBD2	few	CASSPQALGLALTDTQYF	TGTGCCAGCAGCCCCCAAGCTCTCGGACTAGCCCTCACAGATACGCAGTATTTT
TRBV5-4	TRBJ2-3	-	once	CASSSLGDTQYF	TGTGCCAGCAGCTCACTGGGGGATACGCAGTATTTT
TRBV10-3	TRBJ2-1	TRBD2	-	CATALTSRLYNEQFF	TGTGCCACCGCCCTGACTAGCAGGCTGTACAATGAGCAGTTCTTC
TRBV5-6	TRBJ2-7	TRBD1	-	CASTTTGGEYEQYF	TGTGCCAGCACCACGACAGGGGGCGAATACGAGCAGTACTTC
TRBV27	TRBJ2-2	TRBD1	-	CASSVTGWDTGELFF	TGTGCCAGCAGTGTGACAGGGTGGGACACCGGGGAGCTGTTTTTT
TRBV6-5	TRBJ2-3	TRBD1	-	CASSYKTGGTDTQYF	TGTGCCAGCAGTTATAAAACAGGGGGCACAGATACGCAGTATTTT
TRBV6-6	TRBJ2-5	TRBD1	-	CASSWTGKETQYF	TGTGCCAGCAGTTGGACAGGGAAAGAGACCCAGTACTTC
TRBV4-1	TRBJ2-7	TRBD1	-	CASSHPGQGSYEQYF	TGCGCCAGCAGCCACCCGGGACAGGGATCCTACGAGCAGTACTTC
TRBV28	TRBJ1-2	-	-	CASSSTGGRYYGYTF	TGTGCCAGCAGTTCGACAGGCGGGCGGTACTATGGCTACACCTTC